The 5 T cell receptor beta chains below come from one sample, sequenced in a study of T cell repertoires in cytomegalovirus infection. One entry per CDR3 protein results from TCRdb running MiXCR on the reads. The sample holds approximately 250,000 distinct CDR3 sequences, roughly 6.5% seen once. The sample was PBMCs. Receptors originate from a human donor in good health (CMV status not recorded). Some clones in this sample may be carry-over from other donors' samples.

This clonotype was observed at least ten times. The chain is built from TRBV4-1 and TRBJ1-2; D ambiguous. The CDR3 is made up of 16 amino acids. The germline V gene has CDR1 MGHRA and CDR2 YSYEKL. The V end was cut by 0 bases, the J end by 4 bases, with 15 bases between. CDR3 nucleotides: TGCGCCAGCAGCCAAGAGGACCGAGGCCTCTCCTATGGCTACACCTTC. This encodes CASSQEDRGLSYGYTF.

This clonotype was seen at least ten times. CDR3 nucleotides: TGTGCCAGCAGGCGGAGCCTAGGGGGCCTTAATGAAAAACTGTTTTTT. The encoded protein is CASRRSLGGLNEKLFF. The gene calls are TRBV7-9 and TRBJ1-4; the match to TRBD1 covers 7 bases. V lost 6 bases to trimming and J lost 4 bases; unmatched junction nucleotides: 11. The CDR3 contains 16 residues. Germline-derived CDR1 and CDR2 are SEHNR and FQNEAQ (reference sequence).

This clonotype has ten or more counts. The gene calls are TRBV6-2 or TRBV6-3 and TRBJ1-5; tentative D call: TRBD1 (6 bases). Trimming removed 5 bases at V and 5 bases at J, with 16 bases between. Germline lookup yields CDR1 MNHEY and CDR2 SVGEGT. This CDR3 spans 15 amino acids. CDR3 residues: CASSKTGIVHQPQHF. Here the CDR3 DNA reads TGTGCCAGCAGTAAGACAGGTATTGTCCATCAGCCCCAGCATTTT.

This clonotype came up many times. The genes are TRBV20-1 and TRBJ2-1; D uncertain. Germline CDR1 and CDR2: DFQATT and SNEGSKA (reference sequence). CDR3 length equals 13 residues. The V gene lost 0 bases and the J gene lost 4 bases, with 7 bases spanning the gap. CDR3 DNA sequence: TGCAGTGCTAGAGAGGCCGGTTACAATGAGCAGTTCTTC. Translated, it gives CSAREAGYNEQFF.

This clonotype came up many times. The chain employs TRBV20-1 and TRBJ2-3, with no clear D. The CDR3 totals 14 residues. CDR1 is DFQATT and CDR2 is SNEGSKA in the germline V gene (reference sequence). Trimming removed 1 base at V and 0 bases at J, with 8 bases between. The DNA of the CDR3 is TGCAGTGCTAGAGTAGGCAGCAGCACAGATACGCAGTATTTT. Translation gives CSARVGSSTDTQYF.